Shown below are 3 T cell receptor delta chains from a single sample sequenced in a study of γδ T cells in repeated Plasmodium falciparum infection. TCRdb redid clone calling on the multiplex PCR reads using CATT. The sample has 93,000 or so delta-chain clones, approximately 0.92% seen once. Gammadelta T cells were flow-sorted from PBMC into Vgamma9/Vdelta2+ and Vdelta2-negative populations for bulk analysis. Sequenced sample: gamma-delta T cells from blood. The receptors shown here come from a pool of human donors (malaria-infected and uninfected, not separated).

As regards this clone: TCRdb's protein, taken from a much larger clone, differs from this DNA's translation at residue 14, likely owing to a read error; the protein displayed comes from the DNA. The gene calls are TRDV2 and TRDJ2; D is possibly TRDD3 (6 bases). The J gene was missing in TCRdb and was found by matching the end of the DNA to germline. Germline V gene data show CDR1 as GEAIGNYY and CDR2 as EKD. This CDR3 region has 17 residues. The CDR3 DNA sequence: TGTGCCTGTGACACCGAAAGGGGGGGGACCCTGACAGCAAAACTCTTCTTT. It yields the protein CACDTERGGTLTAKLFF.

On this clone itself: The translation of this DNA and the TCRdb protein of a much larger clone differ at residue 6, probably owing to a read error; the protein shown here is translated from the DNA. The gene calls are TRDV1 and TRDJ1; D might be TRDD3 (5 bases). The CDR3 covers 19 residues. V lost 4 bases, J lost 1 base, and 25 bases lay in between. The germline gives CDR1 TSWWSYY, CDR2 QGS. Written as DNA, the CDR3 is TGTGCTCTTGGGGTCCGTTTCGGACATAGCTCATACGGCACCGATAAACTCATCTTT. Translated, it gives CALGVRFGHSSYGTDKLIF.

This clone was observed a few times. The protein that TCRdb holds for this DNA derives from a much larger clone and differs from the translated DNA at residue 3, which likely indicates a read error; the protein shown here is translated from the DNA. This chain links TRDV1 with TRDJ1, with TRDD3 matching over 8 bases. The J gene, missing from TCRdb, was assigned here through DNA to germline matching. The CDR3 covers 18 residues. CDR1 TSWWSYY and CDR2 QGS come from the germline V gene. The CDR3: CAPGDTLTANSKSSKLIF. DNA for the CDR3: TGTGCTCCTGGGGATACTCTCACGGCGAACAGTAAATCCAGTAAACTCATCTTT.